This record concerns one TCR beta chain sequence. A multiplex PCR was run with 60 Vbeta primers and 13 Jbeta primers. Data came from immunoSEQ multiplex PCR; TCRdb stores just in-frame clones and leaves some out. The profile shows 73,000 or so clones, around 80% of them singletons. Germline values: CDR1 SGHNT, CDR2 YYREEE (reference sequence). The V gene lost 0 bases and the J gene lost 9 bases, with 9 bases spanning the gap. The CDR3 consists of 12 residues. The data are from a study of cytomegalovirus exposure and HLA in healthy donors. The chain combines TRBV5-4 with TRBJ1-1; D is uncertain. The source is a man aged 45 to 65 in good health and CMV-seronegative. The sequencing input was PBMCs. The CDR3, as DNA: TGTGCCAGCAGCTTGGCGTCTAGAAAAGCTTTCTTT. Protein product: CASSLASRKAFF.